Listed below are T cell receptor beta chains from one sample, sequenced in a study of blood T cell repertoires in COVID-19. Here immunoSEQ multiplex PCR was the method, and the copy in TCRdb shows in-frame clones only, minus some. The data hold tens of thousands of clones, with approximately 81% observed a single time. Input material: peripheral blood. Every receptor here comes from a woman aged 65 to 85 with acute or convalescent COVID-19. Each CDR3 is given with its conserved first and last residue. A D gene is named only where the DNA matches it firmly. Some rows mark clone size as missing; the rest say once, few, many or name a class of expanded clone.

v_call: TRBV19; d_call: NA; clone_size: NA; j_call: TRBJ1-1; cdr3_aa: CASIPGQNVNTEAFF; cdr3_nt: TGTGCCAGTATTCCGGGACAAAATGTGAACACTGAAGCTTTCTTT
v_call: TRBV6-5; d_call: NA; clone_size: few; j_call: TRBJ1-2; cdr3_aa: CASSPVGHLGYTF; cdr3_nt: TGTGCCAGCAGTCCAGTAGGACATCTGGGCTACACCTTC
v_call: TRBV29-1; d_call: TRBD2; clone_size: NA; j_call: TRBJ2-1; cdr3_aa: CSVEDLSRLAGAEQFF; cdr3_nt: TGCAGCGTTGAAGATCTTTCGAGACTAGCGGGAGCCGAGCAGTTCTTC
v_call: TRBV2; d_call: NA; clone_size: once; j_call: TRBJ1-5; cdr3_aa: CASTRGSNQPQHF; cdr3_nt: TGTGCCAGCACTAGGGGAAGCAATCAGCCCCAGCATTTT
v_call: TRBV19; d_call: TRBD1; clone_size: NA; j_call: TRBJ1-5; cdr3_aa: CASSSTGANQPQHF; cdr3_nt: TGTGCCAGTAGTTCCACAGGGGCGAATCAGCCCCAGCATTTT
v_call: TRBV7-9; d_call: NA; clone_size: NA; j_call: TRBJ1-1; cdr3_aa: CASTPFVNTEAFF; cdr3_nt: TGTGCCAGCACCCCGTTCGTGAACACTGAAGCTTTCTTT
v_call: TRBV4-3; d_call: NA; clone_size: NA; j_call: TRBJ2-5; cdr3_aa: CASSQDWRLKAETQYF; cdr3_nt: TGCGCCAGCAGCCAAGATTGGCGACTTAAGGCCGAGACCCAGTACTTC
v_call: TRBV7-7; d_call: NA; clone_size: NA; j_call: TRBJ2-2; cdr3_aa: CASSLSGVGTGELFF; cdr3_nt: TGTGCCAGCAGCTTGTCAGGGGTGGGCACCGGGGAGCTGTTTTTT
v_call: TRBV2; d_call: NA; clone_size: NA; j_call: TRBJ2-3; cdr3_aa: CASQTSFAQYF; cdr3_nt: TGTGCCAGCCAGACTAGTTTCGCGCAGTATTTT
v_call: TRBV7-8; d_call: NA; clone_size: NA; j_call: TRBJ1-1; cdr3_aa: CASSTKAGRTNTEAFF; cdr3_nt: TGTGCCAGCAGCACAAAAGCGGGCAGGACAAACACTGAAGCTTTCTTT
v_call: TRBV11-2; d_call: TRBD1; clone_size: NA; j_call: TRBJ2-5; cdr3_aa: CASSRGTGGQETQYF; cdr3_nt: TGTGCCAGCAGCCGGGGGACAGGCGGCCAGGAGACCCAGTACTTC
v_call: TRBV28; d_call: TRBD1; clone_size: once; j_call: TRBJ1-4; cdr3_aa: CASVGTGGKNEKLFF; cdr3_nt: TGTGCCAGCGTCGGGACAGGGGGCAAAAATGAAAAACTGTTTTTT
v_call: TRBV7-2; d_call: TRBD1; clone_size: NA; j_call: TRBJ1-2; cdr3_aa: CAASGGSAYPNYGYTF; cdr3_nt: TGTGCCGCCTCAGGGGGCAGCGCCTATCCTAACTATGGCTACACCTTC
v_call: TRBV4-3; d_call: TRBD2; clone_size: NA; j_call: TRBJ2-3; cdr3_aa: CASSPGTSGSVSADTQYF; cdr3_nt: TGCGCCAGCAGCCCCGGGACTAGCGGGAGTGTTAGCGCAGATACGCAGTATTTT
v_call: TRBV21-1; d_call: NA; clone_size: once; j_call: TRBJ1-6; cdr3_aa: CASSKEGSGEESPLHF; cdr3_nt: TGTGCCAGCAGCAAAGAAGGATCAGGGGAAGAATCACCCCTCCACTTT
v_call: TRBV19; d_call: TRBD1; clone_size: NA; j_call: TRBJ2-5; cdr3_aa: CASSTRTGGETQYF; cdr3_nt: TGTGCCAGTAGTACTCGGACAGGGGGTGAGACCCAGTACTTC
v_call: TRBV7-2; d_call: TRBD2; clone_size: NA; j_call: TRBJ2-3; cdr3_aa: CASSLSGRPGGVTQYF; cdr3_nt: TGTGCCAGCAGCTTAAGCGGGAGGCCGGGTGGGGTTACGCAGTATTTT
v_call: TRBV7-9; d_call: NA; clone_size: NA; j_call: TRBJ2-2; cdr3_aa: CASSFGRGEDTGELFF; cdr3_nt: TGTGCCAGCAGCTTCGGCAGGGGGGAGGACACCGGGGAGCTGTTTTTT
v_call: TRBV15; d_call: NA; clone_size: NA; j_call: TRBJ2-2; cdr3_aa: CATSRDSNTGELFF; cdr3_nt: TGTGCCACCAGCAGAGACTCGAACACCGGGGAGCTGTTTTTT
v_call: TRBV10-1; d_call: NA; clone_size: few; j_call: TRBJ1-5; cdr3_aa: CASSELSGGSNQPQHF; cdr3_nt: TGCGCCAGCAGTGAGTTATCGGGGGGTAGCAATCAGCCCCAGCATTTT